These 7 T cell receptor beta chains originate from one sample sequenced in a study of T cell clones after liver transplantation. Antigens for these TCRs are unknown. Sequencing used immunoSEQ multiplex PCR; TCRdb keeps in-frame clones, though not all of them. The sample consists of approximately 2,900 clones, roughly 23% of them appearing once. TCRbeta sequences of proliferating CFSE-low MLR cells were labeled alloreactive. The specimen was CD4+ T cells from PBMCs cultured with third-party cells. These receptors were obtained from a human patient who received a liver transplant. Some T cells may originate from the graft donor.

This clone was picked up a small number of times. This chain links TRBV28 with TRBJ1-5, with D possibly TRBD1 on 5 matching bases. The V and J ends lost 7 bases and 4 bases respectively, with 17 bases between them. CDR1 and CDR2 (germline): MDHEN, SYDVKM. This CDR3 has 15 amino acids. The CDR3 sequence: CASTPPGGRNQPQHF. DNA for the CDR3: TGTGCCAGCACTCCTCCCGGGGGAAGAAATCAGCCCCAGCATTTT.

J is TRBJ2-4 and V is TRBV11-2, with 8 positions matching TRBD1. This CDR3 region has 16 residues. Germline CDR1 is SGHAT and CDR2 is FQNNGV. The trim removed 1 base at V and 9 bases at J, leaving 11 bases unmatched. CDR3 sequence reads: CASSLAPLLQGVIQYF. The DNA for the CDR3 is TGTGCCAGCAGCTTAGCTCCTCTGTTACAGGGGGTCATTCAGTACTTC.

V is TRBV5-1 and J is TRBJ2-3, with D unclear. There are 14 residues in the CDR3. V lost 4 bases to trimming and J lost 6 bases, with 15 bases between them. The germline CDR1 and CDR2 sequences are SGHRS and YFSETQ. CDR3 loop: CASSASEGFDTQYF. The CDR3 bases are TGCGCCAGCAGCGCCTCCGAAGGGTTTGATACGCAGTATTTT.

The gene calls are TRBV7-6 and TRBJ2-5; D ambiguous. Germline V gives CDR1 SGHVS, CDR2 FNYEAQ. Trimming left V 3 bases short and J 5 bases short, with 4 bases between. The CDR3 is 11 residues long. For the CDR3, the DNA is TGTGCCAGCAGCTTTTTCGAGACCCAGTACTTC. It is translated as CASSFFETQYF.

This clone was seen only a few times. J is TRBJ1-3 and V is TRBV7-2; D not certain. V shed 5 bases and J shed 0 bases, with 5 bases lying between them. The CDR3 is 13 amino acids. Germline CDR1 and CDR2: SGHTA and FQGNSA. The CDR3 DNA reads TGTGCCAGCAGCCTAGTCTCTGGAAACACCATATATTTT. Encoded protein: CASSLVSGNTIYF. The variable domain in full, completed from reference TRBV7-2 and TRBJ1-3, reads GAGVSQSPSNKVTEKGKDVELRCDPISGHTALYWYRQSLGQGLEFLIYFQGNSAPDKSGLPSDRFSAERTGGSVSTLTIQRTQQEDSAVYLCASSLVSGNTIYFGEGSWLTVV.

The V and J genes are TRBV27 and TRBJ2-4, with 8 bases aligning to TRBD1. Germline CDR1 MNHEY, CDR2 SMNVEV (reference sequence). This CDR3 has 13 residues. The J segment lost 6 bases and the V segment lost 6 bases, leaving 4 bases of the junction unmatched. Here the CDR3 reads CASRDRAVNIQYF. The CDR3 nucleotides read TGTGCCAGCAGGGACAGGGCAGTAAACATTCAGTACTTC.

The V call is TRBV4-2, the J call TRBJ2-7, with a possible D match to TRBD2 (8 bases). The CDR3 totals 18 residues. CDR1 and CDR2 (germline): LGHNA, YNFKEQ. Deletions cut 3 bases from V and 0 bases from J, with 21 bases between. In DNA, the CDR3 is TGTGCCAGCAGCCAGAGAACGGGGGGGACAGCGAGCTCCTACGAGCAGTACTTC. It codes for CASSQRTGGTASSYEQYF.